This T cell receptor (beta chain) is drawn from a study of identical twins. Study-level results: There was more out-of-frame TCR alpha sharing in monozygotic twins than models estimated. Insertions were reduced in abundant cord blood beta clonotypes but not in memory repertoires. Beta out-of-frame sequences showed weaker excess twin sharing.

In regard to this clonotype: The antigen remains unidentified.

V was cut by 3 bases and J by 4 bases, with 18 bases left in between. Germline V lookup: CDR1 MGHRA, CDR2 YSYEKL. The CDR3 is 17 residues long. Through template switching, a universal primer site was introduced, and the cDNA contained unique molecular identifiers. MiXCR, applied by TCRdb to the 5' RACE reads, yields one record per CDR3 protein. This sample has around 510,000 distinct CDR3 sequences, with about 13% found just once. These same records also appear under a second study, on yellow fever vaccine responses in identical twins.

Source material: CD4+ T cells sorted from blood. The receptor comes from a woman between 18 and 29 years old in good health. The chain couples TRBV4-1 to TRBJ1-4, with D possibly matching TRBD1 (6 bases). Written as DNA, the CDR3 is TGCGCCAGCAGCCAGGAGATTCCGACAGGCTTTAATGAAAAACTGTTTTTT. Translated: CASSQEIPTGFNEKLFF.